A selection of T cell receptor beta chains follows, all from one sample in a study of blood T cell repertoires in COVID-19. Generated by immunoSEQ multiplex PCR, the TCRdb table keeps only in-frame clones and is missing some. The table has hundreds of thousands of clones, around 90% seen once; the top ten hold about 2.9%. Specimen: peripheral blood. Receptor source: a human donor in a cohort sampled during active COVID-19. The CDR3 runs from the conserved cysteine through the conserved F or W. Each record gives: clone size, J gene, D gene, V gene, CDR3 DNA, CDR3 protein. The D gene is left open where the match is weak. A clone size is listed for some rows: how often the clone was seen (once, few, many), or a class if it is expanded.

clone size: once
J gene: TRBJ1-3
D gene: .
V gene: TRBV30
CDR3 DNA: TGTGCCTGCGCCCCTTGGAAGGGGCAGGCTGGAAACACCATATATTTT
CDR3 protein: CACAPWKGQAGNTIYF

clone size: once
J gene: TRBJ1-2
D gene: .
V gene: TRBV21-1
CDR3 DNA: TGTGCCAGCAGCAAAGGTCCGGGACAGGGGCCCTATGGCTACACCTTC
CDR3 protein: CASSKGPGQGPYGYTF

clone size: medium-sized
J gene: TRBJ2-2
D gene: .
V gene: TRBV15
CDR3 DNA: TGTGCCACCAGCAGAGGGTCGGACAGTAACACCGGGGAGCTGTTTTTT
CDR3 protein: CATSRGSDSNTGELFF

clone size: .
J gene: TRBJ2-7
D gene: TRBD2
V gene: TRBV3-1/TRBV3-2
CDR3 DNA: TGTGCCAGCAGCCAACCAACTAGCGGGAGTTCCTACGAGCAGTACTTC
CDR3 protein: CASSQPTSGSSYEQYF

clone size: .
J gene: TRBJ1-5
D gene: TRBD1
V gene: TRBV28
CDR3 DNA: TGTGCCAGCAGACCTGACAGGGTGTTATCAAATCAGCCCCAGCATTTT
CDR3 protein: CASRPDRVLSNQPQHF

clone size: .
J gene: TRBJ2-5
D gene: .
V gene: TRBV30
CDR3 DNA: TGTGCCTGGAGTACAAAAGAGACCCAGTACTTC
CDR3 protein: CAWSTKETQYF

clone size: .
J gene: TRBJ2-1
D gene: .
V gene: TRBV5-8
CDR3 DNA: TGTGCCAGCAGCTCCGACAGGAGATACAATGAGCAGTTCTTC
CDR3 protein: CASSSDRRYNEQFF

clone size: few
J gene: TRBJ2-7
D gene: TRBD1
V gene: TRBV2
CDR3 DNA: TGTGCCAGCAGTGAAAGAGGGGACAGGGTAAAGTACTTC
CDR3 protein: CASSERGDRVKYF

clone size: .
J gene: TRBJ2-5
D gene: TRBD2
V gene: TRBV5-4
CDR3 DNA: TGTGCCAGCAGCACCGCGGGGACTAGCGGAGAGTCCCAGTACTTC
CDR3 protein: CASSTAGTSGESQYF

clone size: .
J gene: TRBJ2-5
D gene: .
V gene: TRBV3-1/TRBV3-2
CDR3 DNA: TGTGCCAGCAGCCAAGACGTGGTCCTAGCGCAAGAGACCCAGTACTTC
CDR3 protein: CASSQDVVLAQETQYF

clone size: few
J gene: TRBJ2-7
D gene: TRBD2
V gene: TRBV7-2
CDR3 DNA: TGTGCCAGCAGCTCGGGACTACCGTTCGGTAACGAGCAGTACTTC
CDR3 protein: CASSSGLPFGNEQYF

clone size: .
J gene: TRBJ2-5
D gene: TRBD2
V gene: TRBV27
CDR3 DNA: TGTGCCAGCAGCCGAAAAGGGACTAGCGGGAGGGCCCAAGAGACCCAGTACTTC
CDR3 protein: CASSRKGTSGRAQETQYF

clone size: .
J gene: TRBJ2-3
D gene: TRBD2
V gene: TRBV30
CDR3 DNA: TGTGCCTGGAGTGAAAAGACTAGCGGAGACACAGATACGCAGTATTTT
CDR3 protein: CAWSEKTSGDTDTQYF

clone size: few
J gene: TRBJ2-1
D gene: .
V gene: TRBV11-2
CDR3 DNA: TGTGCCAGCGGTAGCTTGAGCTCCTACAATGAGCAGTTCTTC
CDR3 protein: CASGSLSSYNEQFF

clone size: .
J gene: TRBJ2-5
D gene: .
V gene: TRBV28
CDR3 DNA: TGTGCCAGCAGATATTCCGGACAACCAAAGTACTTC
CDR3 protein: CASRYSGQPKYF

clone size: .
J gene: TRBJ2-1
D gene: TRBD2
V gene: TRBV11-2
CDR3 DNA: TGTGCCAGCAGCCGAGGGGGACTAGCGGGGGATGAGCAGTTCTTC
CDR3 protein: CASSRGGLAGDEQFF

clone size: .
J gene: TRBJ2-7
D gene: .
V gene: TRBV3-1/TRBV3-2
CDR3 DNA: TGTGCCAGCAGCCAAGATCTCCTAGACGAGCAGTACTTC
CDR3 protein: CASSQDLLDEQYF

clone size: .
J gene: TRBJ1-2
D gene: .
V gene: TRBV7-2
CDR3 DNA: TGTGCCAGCAGCGGGGTAGGGAGGGTCTATGGCTACACCTTC
CDR3 protein: CASSGVGRVYGYTF

clone size: once
J gene: TRBJ1-3
D gene: .
V gene: TRBV7-9
CDR3 DNA: TGTGCCAGCAGCTTGCATGACAGGCCGGACACCATATATTTT
CDR3 protein: CASSLHDRPDTIYF

clone size: many
J gene: TRBJ2-7
D gene: TRBD1
V gene: TRBV5-1
CDR3 DNA: TGCGCCAGCAGCTCCGCCGGGACAGGGGTCGGGGAGCAGTACTTC
CDR3 protein: CASSSAGTGVGEQYF

clone size: once
J gene: TRBJ2-6
D gene: .
V gene: TRBV30
CDR3 DNA: TGTGCCTCGGACGGGACTGGGGCCAACGTCCTGACTTTC
CDR3 protein: CASDGTGANVLTF

clone size: .
J gene: TRBJ2-7
D gene: .
V gene: TRBV3-1/TRBV3-2
CDR3 DNA: TGTGCCAGCAGCCAAGCTGCGGGCTACGAGCAGTACTTC
CDR3 protein: CASSQAAGYEQYF

clone size: .
J gene: TRBJ2-1
D gene: TRBD1
V gene: TRBV7-8
CDR3 DNA: TGTGCCAGCAGCTCAGGGGGACAGGGAGTTTCTTTGGTCAATGAGCAGTTCTTC
CDR3 protein: CASSSGGQGVSLVNEQFF

clone size: .
J gene: TRBJ2-2
D gene: .
V gene: TRBV5-1
CDR3 DNA: TGCGCCAGCACGAAGGGGGGGAATACCGGGGAGCTGTTTTTT
CDR3 protein: CASTKGGNTGELFF

clone size: few
J gene: TRBJ2-5
D gene: .
V gene: TRBV3-1/TRBV3-2
CDR3 DNA: TGTGCCAGCAGCCATTCGGAGGGGGAGACCCAGTACTTC
CDR3 protein: CASSHSEGETQYF

clone size: .
J gene: TRBJ2-7
D gene: TRBD1
V gene: TRBV28
CDR3 DNA: TGTGCCAGCACCGCCGGGACAGTACCTTACGAGCAGTACTTC
CDR3 protein: CASTAGTVPYEQYF

clone size: .
J gene: TRBJ1-5
D gene: TRBD1
V gene: TRBV6-1
CDR3 DNA: TGTGCCAGCAGTGTCGTTTTCTTGGGACAGGGGACAAATCAGCCCCAGCATTTT
CDR3 protein: CASSVVFLGQGTNQPQHF

clone size: .
J gene: TRBJ2-5
D gene: .
V gene: TRBV12-3/TRBV12-4
CDR3 DNA: TGTGCCAGCAGGAGGACACTCGGGGAGACCCAGTACTTC
CDR3 protein: CASRRTLGETQYF

clone size: once
J gene: TRBJ2-5
D gene: .
V gene: TRBV24-1
CDR3 DNA: TGTGCCACCAGTGATTTGAAGGGGGAGACCCAGTACTTC
CDR3 protein: CATSDLKGETQYF

clone size: few
J gene: TRBJ1-2
D gene: TRBD1
V gene: TRBV3-1/TRBV3-2
CDR3 DNA: TGTGCCAGCAGCCAGGGCAGACAGGGGATGGGCTACACCTTC
CDR3 protein: CASSQGRQGMGYTF

clone size: once
J gene: TRBJ1-1
D gene: .
V gene: TRBV4-1
CDR3 DNA: TGCGCCAGCAGCCAAGGCTACTCAGGGGCGGCTGAAGCTTTCTTT
CDR3 protein: CASSQGYSGAAEAFF

clone size: once
J gene: TRBJ1-2
D gene: .
V gene: TRBV19
CDR3 DNA: TGTGCCAGTAGTACACACCGGGAGGGCCCTAACTATGGCTACACCTTC
CDR3 protein: CASSTHREGPNYGYTF

clone size: .
J gene: TRBJ1-1
D gene: .
V gene: TRBV2
CDR3 DNA: TGTGCCAGCAGCGCCCGCGGGAAGCAAGGGGCCCCTGAAGCTTTCTTT
CDR3 protein: CASSARGKQGAPEAFF

clone size: .
J gene: TRBJ1-1
D gene: .
V gene: TRBV5-5
CDR3 DNA: TGTGCCAGCAGGTATACAGGGCAGAACACTGAAGCTTTCTTT
CDR3 protein: CASRYTGQNTEAFF

clone size: .
J gene: TRBJ2-1
D gene: TRBD2
V gene: TRBV10-2
CDR3 DNA: TGCGCCAGCGGACTAGCGGTGGGACTTGAGCAGTTCTTC
CDR3 protein: CASGLAVGLEQFF

clone size: .
J gene: TRBJ2-3
D gene: .
V gene: TRBV5-6
CDR3 DNA: TGTGCCAGCAGCTTGAGCGTAGCAGATACGCAGTATTTT
CDR3 protein: CASSLSVADTQYF

clone size: .
J gene: TRBJ2-3
D gene: .
V gene: TRBV19
CDR3 DNA: TGTGCCAGTAGCCCCGGTGGGACTAGCACAGATACGCAGTATTTT
CDR3 protein: CASSPGGTSTDTQYF

clone size: .
J gene: TRBJ1-1
D gene: TRBD1
V gene: TRBV9
CDR3 DNA: TGTGCCAGCAGCGGCCCCCTGGCGACAGGGAGGACTGAAGCTTTCTTT
CDR3 protein: CASSGPLATGRTEAFF

clone size: many
J gene: TRBJ2-3
D gene: TRBD1
V gene: TRBV7-3
CDR3 DNA: TGTGCCAGCAGCCCGGGACAGGGCCTGGATACGCAGTATTTT
CDR3 protein: CASSPGQGLDTQYF